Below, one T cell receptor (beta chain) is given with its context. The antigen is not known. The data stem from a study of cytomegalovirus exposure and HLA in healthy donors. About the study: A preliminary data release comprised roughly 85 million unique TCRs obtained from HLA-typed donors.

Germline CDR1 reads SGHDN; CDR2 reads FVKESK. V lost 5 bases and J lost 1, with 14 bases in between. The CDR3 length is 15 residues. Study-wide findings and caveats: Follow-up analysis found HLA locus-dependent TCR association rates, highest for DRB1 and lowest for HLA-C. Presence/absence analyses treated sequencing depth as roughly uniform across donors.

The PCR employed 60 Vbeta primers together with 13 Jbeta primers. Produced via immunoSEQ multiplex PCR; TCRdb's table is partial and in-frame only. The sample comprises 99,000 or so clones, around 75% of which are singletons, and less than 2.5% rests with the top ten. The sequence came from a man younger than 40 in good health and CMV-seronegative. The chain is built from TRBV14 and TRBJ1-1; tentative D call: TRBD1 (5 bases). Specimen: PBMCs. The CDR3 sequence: CASSGRTLPNTEAFF. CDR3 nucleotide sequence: TGTGCCAGCAGCGGCCGGACACTCCCGAACACTGAAGCTTTCTTT.